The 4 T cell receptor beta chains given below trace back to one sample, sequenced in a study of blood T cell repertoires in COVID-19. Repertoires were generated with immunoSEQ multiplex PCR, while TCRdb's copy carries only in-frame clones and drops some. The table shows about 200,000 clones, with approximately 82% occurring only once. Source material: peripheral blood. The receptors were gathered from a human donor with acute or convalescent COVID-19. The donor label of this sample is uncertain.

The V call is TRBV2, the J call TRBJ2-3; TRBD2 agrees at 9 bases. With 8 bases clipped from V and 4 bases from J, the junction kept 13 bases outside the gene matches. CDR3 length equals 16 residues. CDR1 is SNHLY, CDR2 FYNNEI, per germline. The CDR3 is CASLGGRAEWADTQYF. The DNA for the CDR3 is TGTGCCAGCCTGGGCGGGAGGGCCGAATGGGCAGATACGCAGTATTTT.

DNA of the CDR3: TGTGCCTGGAGTGTACCGGGGGGCGCGACATACGAGCAGTACTTC. It specifies CAWSVPGGATYEQYF. The chain links TRBV30 to TRBJ2-7; D perhaps matches TRBD2 (7 bases). This CDR3 spans 15 amino acids. Germline CDR1 reads GTSNPN; CDR2 reads SVGIG (reference sequence). The germline V and J ends were trimmed by 0 bases and 4 bases, with 16 bases remaining between them.

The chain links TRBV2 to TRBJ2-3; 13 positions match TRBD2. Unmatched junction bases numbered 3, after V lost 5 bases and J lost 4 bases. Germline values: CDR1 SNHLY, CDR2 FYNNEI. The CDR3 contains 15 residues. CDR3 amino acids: CASSPLAGGPDTQYF. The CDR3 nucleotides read TGTGCCAGCAGTCCACTAGCGGGAGGGCCAGATACGCAGTATTTT.

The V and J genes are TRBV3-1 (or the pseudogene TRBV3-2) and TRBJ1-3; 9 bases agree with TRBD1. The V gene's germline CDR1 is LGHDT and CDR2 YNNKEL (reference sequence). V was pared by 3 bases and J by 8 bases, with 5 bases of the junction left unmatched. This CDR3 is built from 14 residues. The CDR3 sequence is CASSHGQGRDTIYF. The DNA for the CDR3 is TGTGCCAGCAGCCATGGACAGGGGAGAGACACCATATATTTT.